The rows below give T cell receptor beta chains drawn from one sample of a study of blood T cell repertoires in COVID-19. Clones were read by immunoSEQ multiplex PCR, and TCRdb kept only the in-frame ones, dropping some. Of some 360,000 clones in the sample, almost 90% were seen once. The specimen was PBMCs or T cells enriched from blood (not recorded which). All receptors derive from a woman under 40 who had been exposed to COVID-19. Each CDR3 is given with its conserved first and last residue. D genes are given only for firm matches. The size entry is marked missing in some rows and otherwise reads once, few, many or a size class.

>19|TRBJ2-1|-|TRBV9|TRBD2
CASSVGDGRTSGSSNEQFF
TGTGCCAGCAGCGTAGGAGATGGCCGGACTAGCGGGAGTTCCAATGAGCAGTTCTTC
>18|TRBJ1-5|-|TRBV4-2|TRBD1
CASSQEGGTGRGYQPQHF
TGTGCCAGCAGCCAAGAAGGGGGGACAGGGAGAGGTTATCAGCCCCAGCATTTT
>16|TRBJ2-1|-|TRBV7-6|TRBD2
CASSPKGLAGYNEQFF
TGTGCCAGCAGCCCTAAGGGACTAGCGGGCTACAATGAGCAGTTCTTC
>13|TRBJ1-3|-|TRBV2|-
CASNRDSGNTIYF
TGTGCCAGTAACAGGGACTCTGGAAACACCATATATTTT
>13|TRBJ2-7|-|TRBV5-1|-
CASSLVSVYEQYF
TGCGCCAGCAGCTTGGTGTCAGTCTACGAGCAGTACTTC
>15|TRBJ2-7|-|TRBV27|TRBD2
CASSLLGGGVYEQYF
TGTGCCAGCAGTTTACTTGGGGGGGGTGTCTACGAGCAGTACTTC
>14|TRBJ2-7|-|TRBV7-8|-
CASSTRTATYEQYF
TGTGCCAGCAGCACTCGGACAGCGACCTACGAGCAGTACTTC
>11|TRBJ2-4|-|TRBV6-1|-
CASSDEGTRYF
TGTGCCAGCAGTGATGAGGGAACTAGGTACTTC
>15|TRBJ1-2|-|TRBV28|TRBD1
CASSSPGTESWGYTF
TGTGCCAGCAGCTCCCCCGGGACAGAATCGTGGGGCTACACCTTC
>14|TRBJ2-5|-|TRBV30|-
CAWSVNAQGETQYF
TGTGCCTGGAGTGTAAATGCCCAGGGAGAGACCCAGTACTTC
>14|TRBJ1-6|-|TRBV18|-
CASSPSQDNSPLHF
TGTGCCAGCTCACCGTCACAGGATAATTCACCCCTCCACTTT
>16|TRBJ2-2|-|TRBV5-6|-
CASSVYSDWSPGELFF
TGTGCCAGCAGCGTATACTCAGACTGGTCCCCCGGGGAGCTGTTTTTT
>15|TRBJ2-3|once|TRBV6-5|-
CASSSGGEPTDTQYF
TGTGCCAGCAGTTCCGGCGGGGAACCCACAGATACGCAGTATTTT
>15|TRBJ1-4|-|TRBV9|TRBD1
CASSAGDREREKLFF
TGTGCCAGCAGCGCCGGGGACAGGGAGCGGGAAAAACTGTTTTTT
>13|TRBJ2-2|few|TRBV3-1/TRBV3-2|-
CASTGDGPGELFF
TGTGCCAGCACAGGGGATGGCCCCGGGGAGCTGTTTTTT